A selection of T cell receptor beta chains follows, all from one sample in a study of glioma-infiltrating T cells. One entry per CDR3 protein results from TCRdb running MiXCR on the multiplex PCR reads. In the table there are 90,000 or so distinct CDR3 sequences, around 37% of which are singletons. Sequenced input: glioma tissue, nonneoplastic brain tissue, or PBMCs (not recorded which). These TCRs come from a human donor with low-grade glioma or glioblastoma, undergoing nonglioma brain surgery, or in good health (not recorded which). Each CDR3 is given with its conserved first and last residue. Fields, in order: V gene, J gene, CDR3 protein.

TRBV29-1	TRBJ1-2	CSVDGGEGGYTF
TRBV29-1	TRBJ2-1	CSVHGVAGVQNSYNEQFF
TRBV27	TRBJ1-2	CASSFGTGHQSYTF
TRBV5-5	TRBJ2-3	CASSLAGVDTQYF
TRBV29-1	TRBJ2-1	CSVELDLEQFF
TRBV2	TRBJ2-5	CASSEYQGGGVRSTQYF
TRBV12-3/TRBV12-4	TRBJ2-3	CASSLTRLSTDTQYF
TRBV27	TRBJ2-5	CASRRPGYQETQYF
TRBV28	TRBJ2-7	CASSFGTEGEYF
TRBV7-3	TRBJ2-1	CASSNTYNEQFF